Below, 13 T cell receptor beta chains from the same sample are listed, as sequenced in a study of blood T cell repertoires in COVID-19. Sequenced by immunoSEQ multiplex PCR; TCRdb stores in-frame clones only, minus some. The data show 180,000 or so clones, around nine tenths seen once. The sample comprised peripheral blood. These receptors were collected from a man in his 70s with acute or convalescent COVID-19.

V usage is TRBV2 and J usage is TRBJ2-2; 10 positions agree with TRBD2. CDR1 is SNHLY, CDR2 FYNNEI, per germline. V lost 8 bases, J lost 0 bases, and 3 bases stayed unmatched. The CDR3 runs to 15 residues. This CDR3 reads CASETSGANTGELFF. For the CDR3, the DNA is TGTGCCAGCGAAACTAGCGGGGCGAACACCGGGGAGCTGTTTTTT.

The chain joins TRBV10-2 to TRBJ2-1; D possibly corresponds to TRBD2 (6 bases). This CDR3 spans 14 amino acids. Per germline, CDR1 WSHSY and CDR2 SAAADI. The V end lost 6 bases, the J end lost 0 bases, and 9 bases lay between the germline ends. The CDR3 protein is CASRGGVSYNEQFF. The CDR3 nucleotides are TGCGCCAGCAGGGGCGGGGTCTCCTACAATGAGCAGTTCTTC.

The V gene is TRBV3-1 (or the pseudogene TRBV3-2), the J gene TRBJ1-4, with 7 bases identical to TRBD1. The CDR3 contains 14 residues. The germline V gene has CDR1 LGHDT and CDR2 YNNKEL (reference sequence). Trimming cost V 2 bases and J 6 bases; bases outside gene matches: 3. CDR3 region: CASSQQGGDEKLFF. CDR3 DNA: TGTGCCAGCAGCCAACAGGGGGGTGATGAAAAACTGTTTTTT.

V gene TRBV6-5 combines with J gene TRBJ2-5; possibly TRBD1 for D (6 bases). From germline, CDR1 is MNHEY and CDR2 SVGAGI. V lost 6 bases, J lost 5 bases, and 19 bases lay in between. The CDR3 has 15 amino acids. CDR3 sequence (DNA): TGTGCCAGCAGCCAACGACAGGAGCGGTGGGAGACCCAGTACTTC. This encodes CASSQRQERWETQYF.

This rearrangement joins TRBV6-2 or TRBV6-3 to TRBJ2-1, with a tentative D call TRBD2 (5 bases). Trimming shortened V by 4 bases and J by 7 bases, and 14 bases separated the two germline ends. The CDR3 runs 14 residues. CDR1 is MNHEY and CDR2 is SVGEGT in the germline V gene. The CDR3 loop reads CASSSTSGENEQFF. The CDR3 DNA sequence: TGTGCCAGCAGTTCAACCAGCGGTGAGAATGAGCAGTTCTTC.

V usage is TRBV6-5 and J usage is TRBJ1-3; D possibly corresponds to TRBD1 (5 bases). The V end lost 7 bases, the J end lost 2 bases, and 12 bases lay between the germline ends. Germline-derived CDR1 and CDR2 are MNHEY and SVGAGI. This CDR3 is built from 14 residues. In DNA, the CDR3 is TGTGCCAGCACGAGGCAGGGCCCTGGAAACACCATATATTTT. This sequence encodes CASTRQGPGNTIYF.

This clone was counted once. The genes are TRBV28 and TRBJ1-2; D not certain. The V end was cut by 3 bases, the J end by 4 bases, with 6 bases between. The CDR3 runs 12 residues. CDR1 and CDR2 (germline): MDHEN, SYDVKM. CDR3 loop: CASSFPRYGYTF. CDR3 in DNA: TGTGCCAGCAGTTTCCCTCGCTATGGCTACACCTTC.

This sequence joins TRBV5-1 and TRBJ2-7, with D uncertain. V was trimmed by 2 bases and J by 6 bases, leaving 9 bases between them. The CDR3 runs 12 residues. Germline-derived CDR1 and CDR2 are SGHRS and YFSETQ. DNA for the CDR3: TGCGCCAGCAGCTTCCCCGGGTTCGAGCAGTACTTC. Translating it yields CASSFPGFEQYF.

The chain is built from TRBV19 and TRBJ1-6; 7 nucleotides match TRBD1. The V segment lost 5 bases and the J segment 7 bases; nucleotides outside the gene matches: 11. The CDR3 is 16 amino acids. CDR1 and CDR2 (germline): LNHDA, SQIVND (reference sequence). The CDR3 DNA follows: TGTGCCAGTAGTTTTATGGAGGGGGCTTTGAATTCACCCCTCCACTTT. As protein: CASSFMEGALNSPLHF.

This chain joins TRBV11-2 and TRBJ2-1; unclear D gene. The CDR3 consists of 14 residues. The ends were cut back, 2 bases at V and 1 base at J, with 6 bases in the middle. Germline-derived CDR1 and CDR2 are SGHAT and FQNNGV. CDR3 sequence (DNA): TGTGCCAGCAGCTTAATCCTGTCCTACAATGAGCAGTTCTTC. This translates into CASSLILSYNEQFF.

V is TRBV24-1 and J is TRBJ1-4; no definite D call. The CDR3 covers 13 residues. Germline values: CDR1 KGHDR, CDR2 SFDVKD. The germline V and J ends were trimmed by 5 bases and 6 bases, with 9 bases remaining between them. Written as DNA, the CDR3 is TGTGCCACCAGTGTGGCAGGCGATGAAAAACTGTTTTTT. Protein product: CATSVAGDEKLFF.

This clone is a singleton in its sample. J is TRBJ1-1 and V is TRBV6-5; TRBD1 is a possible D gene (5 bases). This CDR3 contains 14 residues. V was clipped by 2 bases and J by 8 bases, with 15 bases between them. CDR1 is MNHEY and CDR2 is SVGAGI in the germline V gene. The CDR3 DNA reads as TGTGCCAGCAGTTACGAGGCAGGGATTGGAGAAGCTTTCTTT. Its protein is CASSYEAGIGEAFF.

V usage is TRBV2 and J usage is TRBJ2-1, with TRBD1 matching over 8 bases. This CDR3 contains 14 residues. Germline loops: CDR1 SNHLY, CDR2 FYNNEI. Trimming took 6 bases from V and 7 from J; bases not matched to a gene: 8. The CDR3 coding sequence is TGTGCCAGCAGCGGGCGGACAGGGAGGAATGAGCAGTTCTTC. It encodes CASSGRTGRNEQFF.